This TCR beta chain appears in the sequencing data of a study of cytomegalovirus exposure and HLA in healthy donors. A multiplex PCR was run with 60 Vbeta primers and 13 Jbeta primers. Sequencing was performed with immunoSEQ multiplex PCR; in TCRdb, only in-frame clones are kept and a portion is missing. Of roughly 190,000 clones in the sample, around 81% are singletons; the top ten hold about 1.9%. The V end lost 4 bases, the J end lost 2 bases, and 16 bases lay between the germline ends. Germline V gene lookup returns CDR1 MNHNS and CDR2 SASEGT. The CDR3 has 16 residues. Sequenced material: PBMCs. This TCR derives from a woman in her 30s in good health and CMV-seropositive. This chain uses TRBV6-1 with TRBJ2-3; D ambiguous. The CDR3 sequence is CASSGHRQTNTDTQYF. The CDR3 nucleotides are TGTGCCAGCAGTGGCCACCGGCAGACAAACACAGATACGCAGTATTTT.